This TCR beta chain was profiled in a study of blood T cell repertoires in COVID-19. The wider study: Whether acute or convalescent, the COVID-19 samples came from the United States, Italy and Spain. Sample material is recorded as cDNA or gDNA derived from T cells, B-cell-depleted T cells, or PBMCs.

Per germline, CDR1 LNHDA and CDR2 SQIVND (reference sequence). The CDR3 has 15 amino acids. Trimming left V 6 bases short and J 4 bases short, with 16 bases between. Clones were sequenced by immunoSEQ multiplex PCR, and TCRdb holds only the in-frame ones, with some missing. The data show 65,000 or so clones, around four fifths seen once. The chain is built from TRBV19 and TRBJ1-5, with D perhaps matching TRBD1 (6 bases). The clonotype was recovered from a man aged 60 to 75 with acute or convalescent COVID-19. Material: peripheral blood. Here the CDR3 reads CASSLLEGTNQPQHF. The DNA of the CDR3 is TGTGCCAGTAGCCTCTTAGAAGGGACAAATCAGCCCCAGCATTTT.